The clone carrying this T cell receptor (beta chain) showed up just a few times. Its antigen is as yet unknown. TCRdb passed the reads through MiXCR, listing each CDR3 protein once. The sample carries approximately 110,000 distinct CDR3 sequences, around 30% recorded once. This sample was taken from a study of T cell repertoires in cytomegalovirus infection. Per germline, CDR1 SEHNR and CDR2 FQNEAQ (reference sequence). The CDR3 spans 14 residues. Trimming removed 4 bases from V and 6 bases from J, with 12 bases in between. Sample: CD8+ T cells from cultured PBMCs, taken from culture after CMV antigen stimulation. This rearrangement joins TRBV7-9 to TRBJ1-4, with a tentative D call TRBD1 (5 bases). The receptor was isolated from a human donor in good health (CMV status not recorded). Some clones in this sample may be carry-over from other donors' samples. The CDR3 bases are TGTGCCAGCAGCTCAGGGTGGGGAGATGAAAAACTGTTTTTT. The encoded protein is CASSSGWGDEKLFF.